Reported below is one T cell receptor (beta chain). As for time point: pretreatment peripheral blood. Patients had urothelial carcinoma that was locally advanced or metastatic. This sample is drawn from a study of PD-L1 blockade in urothelial cancer. CDR1 and CDR2 from the germline V gene are MNHEY and SVGAGI. CDR3 length: 15 amino acids. J was trimmed by 1 base and V by 5 bases; bases with no gene match: 5. The method was immunoSEQ multiplex PCR; TCRdb's version includes in-frame clones alone and lacks a portion of them. The data show tens of thousands of clones, roughly 84% seen once. The clonotype was recovered from a man aged 55 to 69 with urothelial cancer. The sample here was PBMCs, taken around atezolizumab (anti-PD-L1) treatment. V and J are TRBV6-5 and TRBJ1-5; the match to TRBD1 covers 7 bases. CDR3 sequence: CASSKGAVSNQPQHF. CDR3 DNA: TGTGCCAGCAGTAAGGGGGCGGTCAGCAATCAGCCCCAGCATTTT.